The source of this TCR beta chain is a study of T cell repertoires in cytomegalovirus infection. Study summary: Both CMV infection and a matching HLA type were indicated by public TCR beta signatures.

Germline CDR1 and CDR2: SEHNR and FQNEAQ (reference sequence). V was shortened by 5 bases and J by 5 bases, with 18 bases between the two germline ends. This CDR3 contains 15 residues. TCRdb fed the reads into MiXCR, producing one record per CDR3 protein. The table has some 940,000 distinct CDR3 sequences, 31% seen once; the top ten hold over 10%. Turning to this clonotype: As yet, its antigen is unknown.

J is TRBJ1-2 and V is TRBV7-9; maybe TRBD1 (5 bases). The source was cultured CD8+ T cells from PBMCs, collected from culture after CMV antigen stimulation. This TCR came from a human donor in good health (CMV status not recorded). Some clones in this sample may be carry-over from other donors' samples. This CDR3 reads CASSLLQAPGYGYTF. CDR3 in DNA: TGTGCCAGCAGCCTCTTACAGGCCCCCGGTTATGGCTACACCTTC.